This TCR beta chain originates from a study of T cells after posttransplantation cyclophosphamide. Broader study findings: Recipient CMV seropositivity and CMV reactivation strongly tracked TRB clonality. Donor CD8+ memory clones often dominated recipient blood repertoires at later times.

The protocol was immunoSEQ multiplex PCR, while the TCRdb copy is restricted to in-frame clones and leaves out a portion. The sample lists over 15,000 clones, roughly 85% occurring once. For this clone: Its antigen remains unknown.

Control samples came 1 year after myeloablative marrow transplants with methotrexate plus calcineurin inhibitor. V lost 3 bases to trimming and J lost 4 bases, with 13 bases between them. The length of the CDR3 is 14 residues. Germline assignment: CDR1 LGHNA and CDR2 YNFKEQ. The sequencing used PBMCs, collected after allogeneic stem cell transplant with calcineurin inhibitor and methotrexate. The source of this sequence is a female patient aged 18-30 years who received an allogeneic stem cell transplant from an unrelated donor, was CMV-positive, and had acute and chronic GVHD. Some T cells may have originated in the graft donor. V is TRBV4-2 and J is TRBJ2-7, with D possibly matching TRBD2 (7 bases). CDR3 DNA sequence: TGTGCCAGCAGCCACTCGGGGGGCGCATACGAGCAGTACTTC. Translated: CASSHSGGAYEQYF.